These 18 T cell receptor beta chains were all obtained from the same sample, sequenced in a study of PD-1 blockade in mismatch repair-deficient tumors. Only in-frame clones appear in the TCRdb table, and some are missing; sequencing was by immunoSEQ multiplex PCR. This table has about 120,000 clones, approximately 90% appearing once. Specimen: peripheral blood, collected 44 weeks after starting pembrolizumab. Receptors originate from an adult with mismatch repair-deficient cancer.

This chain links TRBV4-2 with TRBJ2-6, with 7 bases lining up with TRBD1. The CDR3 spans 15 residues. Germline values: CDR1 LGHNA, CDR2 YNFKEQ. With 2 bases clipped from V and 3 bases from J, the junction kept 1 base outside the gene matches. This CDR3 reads CASSQQGDGANVLTF. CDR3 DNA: TGTGCCAGCAGCCAACAGGGGGATGGGGCCAACGTCCTGACTTTC.

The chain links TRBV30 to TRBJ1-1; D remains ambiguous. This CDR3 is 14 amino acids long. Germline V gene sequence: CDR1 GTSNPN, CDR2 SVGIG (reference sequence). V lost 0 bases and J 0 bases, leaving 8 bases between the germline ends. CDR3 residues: CAWSVPGVNTEAFF. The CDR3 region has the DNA TGTGCCTGGAGTGTACCGGGAGTGAACACTGAAGCTTTCTTT.

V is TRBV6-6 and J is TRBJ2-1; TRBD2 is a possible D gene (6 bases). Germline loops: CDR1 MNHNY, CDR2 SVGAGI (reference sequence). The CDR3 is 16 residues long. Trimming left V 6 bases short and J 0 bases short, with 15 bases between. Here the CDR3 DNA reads TGTGCCAGCAGAGACGGCCGGCGGGGCTCCTACAATGAGCAGTTCTTC. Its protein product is CASRDGRRGSYNEQFF.

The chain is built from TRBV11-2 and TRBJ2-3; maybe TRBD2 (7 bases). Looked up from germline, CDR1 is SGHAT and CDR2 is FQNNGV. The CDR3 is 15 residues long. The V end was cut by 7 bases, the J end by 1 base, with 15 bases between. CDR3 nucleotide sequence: TGTGCCAGCATGGTAGGGGGGAGGGGCACAGATACGCAGTATTTT. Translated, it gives CASMVGGRGTDTQYF. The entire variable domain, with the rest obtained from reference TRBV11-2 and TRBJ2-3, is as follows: EAGVAQSPRYKIIEKRQSVAFWCNPISGHATLYWYQQILGQGPKLLIQFQNNGVVDDSQLPKDRFSAERLKGVDSTLKIQPAKLEDSAVYLCASMVGGRGTDTQYFGPGTRLTVL.

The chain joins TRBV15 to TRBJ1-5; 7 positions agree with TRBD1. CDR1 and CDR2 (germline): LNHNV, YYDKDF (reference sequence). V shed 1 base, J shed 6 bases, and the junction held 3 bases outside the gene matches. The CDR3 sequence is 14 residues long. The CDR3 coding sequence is TGTGCCACCAGCAGAGCGGGACAGACTCAGCCCCAGCATTTT. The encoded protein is CATSRAGQTQPQHF.

The CDR3 loop is CASSPGTSGSAKNIQYF. The CDR3 DNA follows: TGTGCCAGCAGCCCCGGGACTAGCGGATCAGCCAAAAACATTCAGTACTTC. The chain couples TRBV9 to TRBJ2-4, with 11 bases aligning to TRBD2. CDR1 and CDR2 (germline): SGDLS, YYNGEE. The CDR3 length is 17 residues. J gave up 0 bases and V 4 bases, and 6 bases lay outside the gene matches. Full variable domain (remainder filled in from reference TRBV9 and TRBJ2-4): DSGVTQTPKHLITATGQRVTLRCSPRSGDLSVYWYQQSLDQGLQFLIQYYNGEERAKGNILERFSAQQFPDLHSELNLSSLELGDSALYFCASSPGTSGSAKNIQYFGAGTRLSVL.

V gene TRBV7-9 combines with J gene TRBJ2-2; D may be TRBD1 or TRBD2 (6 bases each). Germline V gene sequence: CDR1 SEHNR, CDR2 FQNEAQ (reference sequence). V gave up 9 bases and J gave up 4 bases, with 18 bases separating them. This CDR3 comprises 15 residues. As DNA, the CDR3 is TGTGCCAGTCCGGGGGACAAGTTAAGCACCGGGGAGCTGTTTTTT. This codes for CASPGDKLSTGELFF. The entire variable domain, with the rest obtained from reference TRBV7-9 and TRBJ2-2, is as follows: DTGVSQNPRHKITKRGQNVTFRCDPISEHNRLYWYRQTLGQGPEFLTYFQNEAQLEKSRLLSDRFSAERPKGSFSTLEIQRTEQGDSAMYLCASPGDKLSTGELFFGEGSRLTVL.

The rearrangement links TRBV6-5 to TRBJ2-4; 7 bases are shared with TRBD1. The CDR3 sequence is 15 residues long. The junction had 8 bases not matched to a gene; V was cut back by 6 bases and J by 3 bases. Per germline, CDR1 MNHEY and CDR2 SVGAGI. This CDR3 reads CASRPTGAHKNIQYF. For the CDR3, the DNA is TGTGCCAGCAGACCTACAGGGGCCCACAAAAACATTCAGTACTTC.

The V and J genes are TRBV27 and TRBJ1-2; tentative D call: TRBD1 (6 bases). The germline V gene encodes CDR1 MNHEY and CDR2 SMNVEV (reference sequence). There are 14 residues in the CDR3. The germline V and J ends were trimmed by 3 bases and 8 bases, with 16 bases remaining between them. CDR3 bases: TGTGCCAGCAGTTTCGGGGGGCTTTTGGGCGGCTACACCTTC. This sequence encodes CASSFGGLLGGYTF.

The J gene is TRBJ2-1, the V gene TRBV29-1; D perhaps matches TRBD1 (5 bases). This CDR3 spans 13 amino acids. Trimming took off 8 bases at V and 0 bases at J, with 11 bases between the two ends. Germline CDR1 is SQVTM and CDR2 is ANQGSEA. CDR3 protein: CSTRQSSYNEQFF. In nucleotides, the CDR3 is TGCAGCACCCGACAGAGCTCCTACAATGAGCAGTTCTTC.

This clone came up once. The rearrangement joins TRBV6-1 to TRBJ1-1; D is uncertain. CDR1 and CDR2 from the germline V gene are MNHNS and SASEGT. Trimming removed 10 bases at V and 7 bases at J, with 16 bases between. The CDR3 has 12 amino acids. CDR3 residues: CATYPSGHEAFF. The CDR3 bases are TGTGCCACCTACCCCAGTGGGCATGAAGCTTTCTTT.

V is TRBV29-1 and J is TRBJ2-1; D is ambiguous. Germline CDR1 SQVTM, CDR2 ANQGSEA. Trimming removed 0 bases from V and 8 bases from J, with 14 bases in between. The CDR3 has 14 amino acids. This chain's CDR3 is CSVEDPRQRHEQFF. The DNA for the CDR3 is TGCAGCGTTGAAGATCCTCGTCAACGCCATGAGCAGTTCTTC.

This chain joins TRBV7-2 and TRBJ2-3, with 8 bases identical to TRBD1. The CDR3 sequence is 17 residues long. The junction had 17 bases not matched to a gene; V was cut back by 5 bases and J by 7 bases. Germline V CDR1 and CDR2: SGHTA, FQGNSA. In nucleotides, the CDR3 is TGTGCCAGCAGCCCGACCCGGATGACAGGGGCTCAAAATACGCAGTATTTT. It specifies CASSPTRMTGAQNTQYF.

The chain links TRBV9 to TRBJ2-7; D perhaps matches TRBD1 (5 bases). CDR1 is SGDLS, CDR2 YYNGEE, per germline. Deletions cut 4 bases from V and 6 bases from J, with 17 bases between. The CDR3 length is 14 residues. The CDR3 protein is CASSPPSGIGEQYF. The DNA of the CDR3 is TGTGCCAGCAGCCCCCCCTCAGGGATCGGCGAGCAGTACTTC.

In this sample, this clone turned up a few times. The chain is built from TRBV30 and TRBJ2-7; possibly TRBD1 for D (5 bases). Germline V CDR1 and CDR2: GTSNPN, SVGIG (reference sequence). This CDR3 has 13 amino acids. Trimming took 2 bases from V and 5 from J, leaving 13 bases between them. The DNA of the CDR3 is TGTGCCTGGAGTCCAGGGATTGACGACGAGCAGTACTTC. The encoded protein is CAWSPGIDDEQYF. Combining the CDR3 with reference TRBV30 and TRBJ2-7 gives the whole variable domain SQTIHQWPATLVQPVGSPLSLECTVEGTSNPNLYWYRQAAGRGLQLLFYSVGIGQISSEVPQNLSASRPQDRQFILSSKKLLLSDSGFYLCAWSPGIDDEQYFGPGTRLTVT.

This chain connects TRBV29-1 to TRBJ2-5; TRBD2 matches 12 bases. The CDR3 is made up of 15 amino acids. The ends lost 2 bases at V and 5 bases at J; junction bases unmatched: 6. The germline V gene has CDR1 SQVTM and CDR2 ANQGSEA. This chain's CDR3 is CSVERLAGVWETQYF. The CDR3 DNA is TGCAGCGTTGAACGACTAGCGGGAGTATGGGAGACCCAGTACTTC.

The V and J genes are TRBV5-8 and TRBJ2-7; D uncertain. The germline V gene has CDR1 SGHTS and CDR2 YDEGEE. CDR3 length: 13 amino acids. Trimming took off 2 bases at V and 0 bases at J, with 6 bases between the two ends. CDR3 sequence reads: CASSLTGSYEQYF. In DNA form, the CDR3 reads TGTGCCAGCAGCTTAACGGGCTCCTACGAGCAGTACTTC.

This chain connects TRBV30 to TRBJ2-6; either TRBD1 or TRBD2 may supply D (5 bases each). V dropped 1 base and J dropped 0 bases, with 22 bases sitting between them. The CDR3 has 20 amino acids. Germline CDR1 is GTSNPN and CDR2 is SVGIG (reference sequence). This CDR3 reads CAWSGWSGQGLLSGANVLTF. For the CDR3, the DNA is TGTGCCTGGAGTGGATGGAGCGGTCAGGGCTTACTCTCTGGGGCCAACGTCCTGACTTTC.